This T cell receptor beta chain was retrieved from a study of T-cell reconstitution after alpha-beta-depleted transplantation in children. CDR1 and CDR2 from the germline V gene are GTSNPN and SVGIG (reference sequence). The CDR3 length is 14 residues. V was clipped by 0 bases and J by 4 bases, with 10 bases between them. A TCRbeta library incorporating unique molecular identifiers was prepared. TCRdb passed the PCR reads through MiXCR, listing each CDR3 protein once. The sample contains over 550,000 distinct CDR3 sequences, under 12% of which appear only once. The sample was PBMCs from the stem cell graft donor, taken from the stem cell graft. The J gene is TRBJ2-1, the V gene TRBV30; D not certain. The origin of this receptor is a human donor who donated a stem cell graft to a child with acute myeloid leukemia. CDR3 protein: CAWSVGGQYNEQFF. The CDR3 bases are TGTGCCTGGAGTGTAGGTGGGCAATACAATGAGCAGTTCTTC.